These 11 T cell receptor beta chains share one sample of origin, sequenced in a study of T cells in Graves' hyperthyroidism and ophthalmopathy. Using RNA transcripts as the source, TCR beta CDR3 regions were amplified. The HTBI primer set was used in a first-round RT-PCR of the TCR CDR3. One entry per CDR3 protein, called by TCRdb with MiXCR from the multiplex PCR reads. The sample has about 270,000 distinct CDR3 sequences, approximately 21% seen once. The material sequenced was blood. The receptor source for this set is a man younger than 40 with Graves' ophthalmopathy.

The chain uses TRBV9 and TRBJ2-5; D is perhaps TRBD2 (7 bases). This CDR3 contains 17 residues. Looked up from germline, CDR1 is SGDLS and CDR2 is YYNGEE. The V gene lost 4 bases and the J gene lost 2 bases, with 21 bases spanning the gap. The CDR3 DNA reads as TGTGCCAGCAGCCCACGGGACTGGGGGGGCGGGCAAGAGACCCAGTACTTC. This sequence encodes CASSPRDWGGGQETQYF.

The table lists this clonotype with many counts. The chain recombines TRBV7-8 with TRBJ1-1; D is undetermined. This CDR3 has 14 residues. Germline V CDR1 and CDR2: SGHVS, FQNEAQ. With 5 bases removed from V and 0 bases from J, the gap between germline ends came to 10 bases. This CDR3 reads CASSHGQMNTEAFF. CDR3 nucleotides: TGTGCCAGCAGCCACGGCCAAATGAACACTGAAGCTTTCTTT.

This clonotype was detected only a few times. J is TRBJ2-2 and V is TRBV28, with D perhaps TRBD1 (6 bases). There are 14 residues in the CDR3. Per the germline V gene, CDR1 is MDHEN and CDR2 is SYDVKM. Trimming left V 8 bases short and J 0 bases short, with 10 bases between. CDR3 sequence (DNA): TGTGCCAGCCTGGACAGTGCGAACACCGGGGAGCTGTTTTTT. Translation gives CASLDSANTGELFF. The entire variable domain, with the rest obtained from reference TRBV28 and TRBJ2-2, is as follows: DVKVTQSSRYLVKRTGEKVFLECVQDMDHENMFWYRQDPGLGLRLIYFSYDVKMKEKGDIPEGYSVSREKKERFSLILESASTNQTSMYLCASLDSANTGELFFGEGSRLTVL.

The chain recombines TRBV12-3 or TRBV12-4 with TRBJ1-2; D is undetermined. There are 13 residues in the CDR3. Between the trimmed V and J ends, which lost 6 bases and 3 bases, there was a span of 11 bases. The CDR3 nucleotides are TGTGCCAGCAGCCCCCGGCAGTACTATGGCTACACCTTC. Translation gives CASSPRQYYGYTF.

Many counts were recorded for this clonotype. This chain connects TRBV11-3 to TRBJ2-3; D is possibly TRBD2 (5 bases). Looked up from germline, CDR1 is SGHNT and CDR2 is YENEEA. This CDR3 has 15 amino acids. V was pared by 1 base and J by 7 bases, with 15 bases between. The CDR3 DNA sequence: TGTGCCAGCAGCTTAGGCGGGCCAGCCCAGAATACGCAGTATTTT. It is translated as CASSLGGPAQNTQYF. The variable domain in full, completed from reference TRBV11-3 and TRBJ2-3, reads EAGVVQSPRYKIIEKKQPVAFWCNPISGHNTLYWYLQNLGQGPELLIRYENEEAVDDSQLPKDRFSAERLKGVDSTLKIQPAELGDSAVYLCASSLGGPAQNTQYFGPGTRLTVL.

CDR3 residues: CSARVSPATNYGYTF. The CDR3, as DNA: TGCAGTGCTAGAGTCTCGCCAGCCACTAACTATGGCTACACCTTC. The rearrangement joins TRBV20-1 to TRBJ1-2; D ambiguous. Deletions cut 1 base from V and 0 bases from J, with 12 bases between. Germline V gene data show CDR1 as DFQATT and CDR2 as SNEGSKA (reference sequence). This CDR3 contains 15 residues.

The table lists this clonotype with many counts. The chain couples TRBV20-1 to TRBJ2-7; 7 bases agree with TRBD1. Germline CDR1 is DFQATT and CDR2 is SNEGSKA (reference sequence). V was clipped by 3 bases and J by 0 bases; unmatched bases: 5. The CDR3 length is 14 residues. The CDR3 sequence: CSARDRSSSYEQYF. The CDR3 nucleotides read TGCAGTGCTAGGGACAGGAGTTCCTCCTACGAGCAGTACTTC.

This clonotype has a count of ten or more. The CDR3 nucleotides read TGTGCCAGCAGTTTACCTCCAGGGGGTAATTCACCCCTCCACTTT. Amino acid sequence: CASSLPPGGNSPLHF. The gene calls are TRBV28 and TRBJ1-6; 7 nucleotides match TRBD1. V lost 2 bases and J lost 6; bases outside the gene matches: 4. CDR3 size: 15 residues. Germline values: CDR1 MDHEN, CDR2 SYDVKM. The variable domain in full, completed from reference TRBV28 and TRBJ1-6, reads DVKVTQSSRYLVKRTGEKVFLECVQDMDHENMFWYRQDPGLGLRLIYFSYDVKMKEKGDIPEGYSVSREKKERFSLILESASTNQTSMYLCASSLPPGGNSPLHFGNGTRLTVT.

This chain uses TRBV7-9 with TRBJ1-5; D is uncertain. Trimming removed 5 bases from V and 4 bases from J, with 9 bases in between. The CDR3 sequence is 13 residues long. CDR1 is SEHNR and CDR2 is FQNEAQ in the germline V gene (reference sequence). For the CDR3, the DNA is TGTGCCAGCAGCAGACTGGCGAATCAGCCCCAGCATTTT. It yields the protein CASSRLANQPQHF.

V usage is TRBV9 and J usage is TRBJ1-4, with 11 bases matching TRBD1. Germline V lookup: CDR1 SGDLS, CDR2 YYNGEE. Trimming cost V 3 bases and J 10 bases; bases outside gene matches: 8. This CDR3 comprises 15 residues. The CDR3 sequence: CASSAARDRGGKLFF. The CDR3 DNA reads TGTGCCAGCAGCGCCGCCAGGGACAGGGGGGGAAAACTGTTTTTT.

The chain has TRBV7-2 and TRBJ1-5, with a tentative D call TRBD1 (6 bases). Trimming took 5 bases from V and 1 from J, leaving 12 bases between them. The length of the CDR3 is 15 residues. Germline CDR1 reads SGHTA; CDR2 reads FQGNSA. DNA of the CDR3: TGTGCCAGCAGCGAAGACAGGCGGAGCAATCAGCCCCAGCATTTT. This sequence encodes CASSEDRRSNQPQHF. The entire variable domain, with the rest obtained from reference TRBV7-2 and TRBJ1-5, is as follows: GAGVSQSPSNKVTEKGKDVELRCDPISGHTALYWYRQSLGQGLEFLIYFQGNSAPDKSGLPSDRFSAERTGGSVSTLTIQRTQQEDSAVYLCASSEDRRSNQPQHFGDGTRLSIL.